Described below is a single T cell receptor beta chain sequence and its context. This clonotype was detected ten times or more. Its specific antigen is unknown. No qualities accompany the bases; no much larger clone lies one base away. The sample was run on an Illumina HiSeq 1500. The public reads were reanalyzed by TCRdb: fastp trimming at Q25, MiXCR alignment, in-frame beta chains only. Each record represents a unique CDR3 protein, reported with the most common genes and DNA among its rows. The sample yields more than 85,000 distinct CDR3 sequences; 20% to 25% were counted once. 39% of the sample goes to the ten largest clones. This sample stems from a study of T cell repertoires in cytomegalovirus infection (dated by TCRdb to about 2019). Study-wide context: Donor HLA type was relevant to the analysis, because carriage of CMV infection together with the matching HLA type was indicated by public TCR beta signatures.

Trimming removed 0 bases from V and 5 bases from J; the gene matches leave 9 bases unexplained. From a lookup of the germline V gene, CDR1 and CDR2 are LGHNA and YSLEER. Reading from cysteine to phenylalanine, the CDR3 counts 16 amino acids. Solely the CDR3 DNA is kept, with 48 bases framed from the first base. Broader findings and caveats from the paper: In the ex vivo response, HLA-C-restricted CMV-specific TCR beta clonotypes were dominant, and in two of eight donors the single most frequent clonotype came from this HLA-C-restricted group. Carriers of CMV infection plus the relevant HLA type were discriminated by the cumulative frequency of public TCR beta family members in the study cohort and in an independent 352-donor cohort.

The sequence derives from a human donor in good health (CMV status not recorded). Some clones in this sample may be carry-over from other donors' samples. The sequenced sample was CD8+ T cells from PBMCs. This chain joins TRBV4-3 to TRBJ1-1, with 7 bases aligning to TRBD1. The base sequence is TGCGCCAGCAGCCAAGATAATAAGGGGGCGCAAACTGAAGCTTTCTTT. Protein translation: CASSQDNKGAQTEAFF.